This T cell receptor (beta chain) was recovered during a study of blood T cell repertoires in COVID-19. Looking at the study overall: In each case, the material was cDNA or gDNA derived from T cells, B-cell-depleted T cells, or PBMCs.

Adults between roughly 18 and 95 years of age took part from about two dozen US areas. This table comes from immunoSEQ multiplex PCR, and its TCRdb copy is limited to in-frame clones, with some not included. The repertoire holds some 360,000 clones, with roughly 90% as singletons. This clone showed up just a few times. CDR3 length: 19 residues. CDR1 and CDR2 (germline): MDHEN, SYDVKM. The junction had 17 bases not matched to a gene; V was cut back by 4 bases and J by 4 bases. The chain combines TRBV28 with TRBJ2-2, with TRBD2 matching 8 bases. The sequencing sample was made of PBMCs or T cells enriched from blood (not recorded which). This TCR was sampled from a woman younger than 45 who had been exposed to COVID-19. The CDR3 nucleotides read TGTGCCAGCAGTTCCCTTACGAGCGGGAGTACGCTAGGCACCGGGGAGCTGTTTTTT. It yields the protein CASSSLTSGSTLGTGELFF.